One and the same sample provided the 4 T cell receptor beta chains below, sequenced in a study of blood T cells in healthy people across ages. Using a J-beta primer mix together with a sample-barcoded 5' primer, a second PCR was run for about 6 to 12 cycles. One entry per CDR3 protein results from TCRdb running MiXCR on the 5' RACE reads. The table includes 600,000 to 800,000 distinct CDR3 sequences, 20% to 25% detected once. Sequenced material: blood. The receptors were gathered from a man aged 65 to 79 in good health.

The rearrangement links TRBV9 to TRBJ2-3; 7 bases agree with TRBD1. The CDR3 runs to 15 residues. V was clipped by 3 bases and J by 2 bases; unmatched bases: 6. The germline V gene has CDR1 SGDLS and CDR2 YYNGEE. The CDR3 sequence: CASSARQGFTDTQYF. The CDR3 nucleotides are TGTGCCAGCAGCGCCCGACAGGGCTTCACAGATACGCAGTATTTT. Supplemented by reference TRBV9 and TRBJ2-3, the full variable domain reads DSGVTQTPKHLITATGQRVTLRCSPRSGDLSVYWYQQSLDQGLQFLIQYYNGEERAKGNILERFSAQQFPDLHSELNLSSLELGDSALYFCASSARQGFTDTQYFGPGTRLTVL.

On this clonotype itself: Since a much larger clone is just one base distant, this may be a read error. This chain links TRBV7-9 with TRBJ2-1, with TRBD2 matching 8 bases. The ends lost 0 bases at V and 7 bases at J; junction bases unmatched: 17. CDR3 size: 19 residues. Per germline, CDR1 SEHNR and CDR2 FQNEAQ (reference sequence). Here the CDR3 reads CASSLANRVKLAESNEQFF. The CDR3 DNA follows: TGTGCCAGCAGCTTAGCGAATAGGGTAAAACTAGCGGAATCGAATGAGCAGTTCTTC.

This clonotype was recorded at least ten times. The V and J genes are TRBV12-3 or TRBV12-4 and TRBJ2-7; D gene unclear. V gave up 3 bases and J gave up 1 base, with 7 bases separating them. The CDR3 sequence is 13 residues long. The CDR3 reads CASSFSGSYEQYF. CDR3 DNA: TGTGCCAGCAGTTTTTCGGGTTCCTACGAGCAGTACTTC.

This clonotype was observed a few times. A much larger clonotype is one base distant, so this may be a read error. The V gene is TRBV5-1, the J gene TRBJ2-5; D may be TRBD2 (6 bases). CDR3 length equals 15 residues. Germline assignment: CDR1 SGHRS and CDR2 YFSETQ. CDR3 nucleotide sequence: TGCGCCCGCAGCCCTGGAGGGGTTTTACAAGAGACCCAGTACTTC. As protein: CARSPGGVLQETQYF.